This TCR beta chain was retrieved from a study of blood T cell repertoires in COVID-19. Overall study context: Acute and convalescent COVID-19 specimens originated in the United States, Italy and Spain.

How the authors handled the data: Counts of nucleated cells, estimated from reference gene primer amplification, were obtained. Sequencing was performed with immunoSEQ multiplex PCR; in TCRdb, only in-frame clones are kept and a portion is missing. V and J calls and clone size are given by that table; D and trimming were obtained from the DNA. The profile shows under 250,000 clones, roughly nine tenths of them singletons. The ends were cut back, 4 bases at V and 5 bases at J, with 14 bases in the middle. The CDR3 covers 13 residues. Germline CDR1 reads GTSNPN; CDR2 reads SVGIG (reference sequence). This receptor was identified in a man aged 55 to 69 with COVID-19, enrolled during active disease. Sequencing input: peripheral blood. J is TRBJ1-1 and V is TRBV30; tentatively, D is TRBD1 (6 bases). CDR3: CAWTRTVETEAFF. The CDR3 coding sequence is TGTGCCTGGACCCGGACAGTCGAGACTGAAGCTTTCTTT.